These T cell receptor beta chains were read from a single sample in a study of cytomegalovirus exposure and HLA in healthy donors. The assay was immunoSEQ multiplex PCR, and TCRdb's table has in-frame clones only and misses some. Of fewer than 150,000 clones detected, approximately 61% appear once; the ten largest clones hold 1.5% to 2%. The sequenced material came from PBMCs. The source of these receptors is a human donor in good health. Each CDR3 is given with its conserved first and last residue. Each record gives: clone size, D gene, V gene, J gene, CDR3 protein, CDR3 DNA. The D gene is left open where the match is weak. Part of the rows lack a size; the others show once, few, many or a class for expanded clones.

>few|-|TRBV6-5|TRBJ1-1
CASSYSVLNTEAFF
TGTGCCAGCAGTTACTCGGTTCTAAACACTGAAGCTTTCTTT
>-|-|TRBV27|TRBJ2-2
CASSLLLAGLTGELFF
TGTGCCAGCAGTTTATTACTAGCAGGACTCACCGGGGAGCTGTTTTTT
>once|-|TRBV2|TRBJ2-1
CASSIVRGNEQFF
TGTGCCAGCAGTATTGTCAGGGGAAATGAGCAGTTCTTC
>once|-|TRBV10-3|TRBJ2-5
CAAAQGNQETQYF
TGTGCCGCAGCGCAGGGTAACCAAGAGACCCAGTACTTC
>-|TRBD1|TRBV9|TRBJ2-7
CASSPRQGAGEQYF
TGTGCCAGCAGCCCACGACAGGGGGCAGGGGAGCAGTACTTC
>-|-|TRBV7-2|TRBJ2-7
CASSLPQEYEQYF
TGTGCCAGCAGCCTACCACAGGAGTACGAGCAGTACTTC
>-|-|TRBV15|TRBJ2-7
CATSRDLGQGIEQYF
TGTGCCACCAGCAGAGATCTCGGGCAGGGAATCGAGCAGTACTTC
>few|TRBD1|TRBV5-1|TRBJ2-2
CASSLVMLLRGTGRTGELFF
TGCGCCAGCAGCTTGGTGATGCTTCTGAGAGGGACAGGACGAACCGGGGAGCTGTTTTTT
>few|TRBD1|TRBV28|TRBJ2-7
CASTTPGQGNHEQYF
TGTGCCAGCACCACTCCGGGACAGGGTAATCACGAGCAGTACTTC
>-|-|TRBV2|TRBJ2-2
CASTGRPRGTGELFF
TGTGCCAGCACGGGCCGACCAAGGGGTACCGGGGAGCTGTTTTTT
>-|TRBD1|TRBV28|TRBJ2-7
CASSPSPFSGTASYEQYF
TGTGCCAGCAGTCCCTCCCCTTTCTCCGGGACAGCCTCCTACGAGCAGTACTTC
>-|-|TRBV5-5|TRBJ1-1
CASSSFHRGDTEAFF
TGTGCCAGCAGCTCTTTCCATAGAGGAGACACTGAAGCTTTCTTT
>-|-|TRBV5-6|TRBJ1-2
CASRGTGGDYGYTF
TGTGCCAGCAGAGGGACGGGGGGCGATTATGGCTACACCTTC
>-|TRBD2|TRBV5-1|TRBJ2-7
CASSPSRTSGTYEQYF
TGCGCCAGCAGCCCCTCTCGGACTAGCGGGACCTACGAGCAGTACTTC
>-|TRBD2|TRBV6-5|TRBJ2-7
CASSFGLAELTGEQYF
TGTGCCAGCAGTTTCGGACTAGCGGAGCTGACGGGGGAGCAGTACTTC
>-|-|TRBV5-1|TRBJ2-2
CASSVQGAGELFF
TGCGCCAGCAGCGTCCAAGGGGCTGGGGAGCTGTTTTTT